Listed below are T cell receptor beta chains from one sample, sequenced in a study of siplizumab effects on memory and regulatory T cells. The table came from immunoSEQ multiplex PCR; TCRdb's copy has only in-frame clones and leaves some out. This sample has 70,000 to 100,000 clones, with 90% to 95% found just once. The specimen sequenced was CD8+ T cells sorted from blood. These receptor sequences come from a human donor in good health. The conserved cysteine and the conserved F or W are not part of the CDR3 here.

J: TRBJ2-3; V: TRBV6-4; CDR3: ASSDRWIRSGDTSTDTQY
J: TRBJ2-5; V: TRBV11-2; CDR3: ASSLGIGGAETQY
J: TRBJ2-3; V: TRBV29-1; CDR3: SVPGGLAGGTQY
J: TRBJ1-1; V: TRBV5-8; CDR3: ASSLARGEAF
J: TRBJ1-2; V: TRBV7-8; CDR3: ASSKGDYGYT
J: NA; V: TRBV6-6; CDR3: ASISQGRYEQY
J: TRBJ2-7; V: TRBV5-1; CDR3: ASSLLPQGTQY
J: TRBJ1-3; V: TRBV13; CDR3: ASSQQEGGNTIY
J: TRBJ2-7; V: TRBV7-9; CDR3: ASSPPSGPVYEQY
J: TRBJ2-1; V: TRBV4-1; CDR3: ASTLLAGDYNEQF
J: TRBJ2-1; V: TRBV11-3; CDR3: ASSSFAPDRVDEQF
J: TRBJ2-7; V: TRBV9; CDR3: ASSVAHSYEQY
J: TRBJ1-2; V: TRBV21-1; CDR3: ASSKDSYFTNYGYT
J: TRBJ2-7; V: TRBV7-9; CDR3: ASSTRDMAYEQY
J: TRBJ2-5; V: TRBV4-1; CDR3: ASSQSIGGGETQY
J: TRBJ2-1; V: TRBV19; CDR3: ASSPGGLHNEQF
J: TRBJ1-2; V: TRBV15; CDR3: ATTPRGYT
J: TRBJ2-7; V: TRBV4-2; CDR3: ASSQEQASYEQY
J: TRBJ2-7; V: TRBV6-5; CDR3: ASSYGAAKEQY
J: TRBJ2-1; V: TRBV29-1; CDR3: SVEEVAAYNEQF
J: TRBJ2-2; V: TRBV9; CDR3: ASSPQGTGELF
J: TRBJ2-1; V: TRBV12-5; CDR3: ASESRGQGVREGEQF
J: TRBJ2-5; V: TRBV5-1; CDR3: ASSFYGIQETQY
J: TRBJ2-7; V: TRBV7-3; CDR3: ASSWSGGAAYEQY
J: TRBJ2-2; V: TRBV11-2; CDR3: ASSPHVDGRKGGELF
J: TRBJ2-2; V: TRBV7-9; CDR3: ASSFLAVSAGELF
J: TRBJ2-5; V: TRBV27; CDR3: ASSALLEGTQY
J: TRBJ2-1; V: TRBV5-4; CDR3: ASSLFGQGHEQF
J: TRBJ2-1; V: TRBV27; CDR3: ASKTGRYNEQF
J: TRBJ1-2; V: TRBV13; CDR3: ASSLRVRAWGYT
J: TRBJ2-1; V: TRBV7-9; CDR3: ASSPSSGATYNEQF
J: TRBJ2-1; V: TRBV27; CDR3: ASSLGLPRSSYNEQF
J: TRBJ1-1; V: TRBV4-3; CDR3: ASSQVRNTEAF
J: TRBJ1-2; V: TRBV5-6; CDR3: ASSLGTGDYGYT
J: TRBJ1-2; V: TRBV11-2; CDR3: ASSLTGGYGYT
J: TRBJ1-1; V: TRBV7-9; CDR3: ASSSTTGENTEAF
J: TRBJ2-5; V: TRBV20-1; CDR3: SPDMGTQY
J: TRBJ2-1; V: TRBV30; CDR3: AWSPGQGINEQF
J: TRBJ2-5; V: TRBV5-6; CDR3: ASSLGQLQETQY
J: TRBJ2-3; V: TRBV29-1; CDR3: SVVGVQGLVRRGTDTQY
J: TRBJ1-4; V: TRBV7-9; CDR3: ASSLALGPTNEKLF